This TCR beta chain was found in a study of identifying expanded T cells in peripheral blood. The CDR3 has 13 residues. From germline, CDR1 is SGDLS and CDR2 YYNGEE. The V segment lost 0 bases and the J segment 6 bases; nucleotides outside the gene matches: 1. Libraries were prepared by immunoSEQ multiplex PCR; TCRdb keeps only in-frame clonotypes and omits some of them. The data show 85,000 to 120,000 clones, more than 70% seen once. The sequencing input was blood. The chain employs TRBV9 and TRBJ2-3, with 7 nucleotides matching TRBD1. This TCR was recovered from a person aged 18 to 69 in good health. CDR3 region: CASSVATGDTQYF. CDR3 nucleotides: TGTGCCAGCAGCGTAGCGACAGGGGATACGCAGTATTTT.